This T cell receptor (beta chain) derives from a study of blood T cell repertoires in COVID-19 (dated by TCRdb to the early 2020s). In the study overall: The collaborator samples originated in the United States, Italy and Spain and spanned the acute and convalescent phases of COVID-19. Deeply sampled blood TCRbeta repertoires from subjects exposed to, actively infected with, or recovered from COVID-19 were included in the dataset. HLA class I and class II types, where available, came from metadata supplied by the sample provider rather than from assay-based typing. A freely available public database, intended as a resource for researchers studying the immune response to SARS-CoV-2, is where the repertoires were released. The material from the prospective study consisted of cDNA or gDNA derived from T cells, B-cell-depleted T cells, or PBMCs. Samples were obtained from the ongoing ImmuneRACE study (first 160 participants) and from about 1,300 subjects provided by 6 global collaborators. Sample metadata almost always included a de-identified subject ID, COVID-19 status, age in years and sex. Broad study findings and their caveats: Clinical and demographic metadata were provided uncurated, with the amount varying by source and participant.

V is cut back by 0 bases and J by 3 bases, with 4 bases in the junction unmatched. The CDR3 runs 15 residues from the cysteine to the phenylalanine. The entry retains the CDR3 DNA only, 45 bases that are in frame from base 1. CDR1 and CDR2 are read off the germline V gene as MNHEY and SVGAGI. A word on this clone: Which antigen it targets is not known. Within one base of it there is no much larger clone, and no base qualities were kept.

Collaborating institutions collected whole blood in K2EDTA tubes following their own protocols. For TCRbeta analysis, collaborators shipped samples in one of three forms: frozen whole blood, isolated PBMCs, or DNA extracted from either of those sample types. TCRbeta CDR3 regions were amplified from genomic DNA by means of the immunoSEQ Assay, a bias-controlled multiplex PCR. As for the original processing: The number of nucleated cells in each sample was estimated from the amplification of reference gene primers within the assay. To quantify the absolute abundance of each unique TCRbeta CDR3 rearrangement, sequence reads were collapsed and filtered. For each sample, productive Simpson clonality was calculated as the square root of Simpson's diversity index across productive rearrangements. The table was pulled from immuneACCESS by TCRdb, which kept in-frame rearrangements only. Such tables lose some clones; where checked, under half of the loss comes from unresolved V genes, and the rest has no known cause. V, J and clone size reflect that table, while D and trimming were determined from the DNA. The sample table shows 650,000 to 800,000 clones, and just under 90% are seen once. The ten largest clones take up around 0.3% of the sample.

The TCR was taken from a woman aged 18-29 years with acute or convalescent COVID-19. The sample taken for sequencing was peripheral blood. The chain was built from TRBV6-5 and TRBJ2-5, and 7 junction bases match TRBD2. The sequenced DNA: TGTGCCAGCAGTTACTCGAGACGGGGGGAAGAGACCCAGTACTTC. It encodes CASSYSRRGEETQYF.